This T cell receptor (beta chain) was sequenced in a study of blood T cell repertoires in COVID-19. The overall study: Specimens from acute and convalescent COVID-19 originated in the United States, Italy and Spain.

The CDR3 extends over 16 amino acids. Germline V gene sequence: CDR1 SNHLY, CDR2 FYNNEI. The V gene end was trimmed by 3 bases and the J gene end by 0 bases; junction bases not matched to a gene: 1. Source study methods: Amplified reference gene primers provided the basis for estimating nucleated cell counts. Here immunoSEQ multiplex PCR was the method, and the copy in TCRdb shows in-frame clones only, minus some. The V and J calls and clone size were taken over from that table, and D and trimming were inferred from the DNA. The repertoire holds about 300,000 clones, about nine tenths seen once, with 1.5% to 2% in the top ten.

The source material was peripheral blood. The sequence came from a young woman with COVID-19, enrolled during active disease. V usage is TRBV2 and J usage is TRBJ2-4, with 11 bases aligning to TRBD1. CDR3 in amino acids: CASSEDRGPAKNIQYF. DNA for the CDR3: TGTGCCAGCAGTGAGGACAGGGGGCCAGCCAAAAACATTCAGTACTTC.